Sequencing of this T cell receptor beta chain was carried out in a study of human T cells and chemical hapten exposure. The study's findings and limits: PT1 expanded TCR numbers rose with patch test score. Compared to controls, expanded TCRs made significantly more large clusters of similar CDR3s.

On this clonotype: Its antigen is unidentified.

TCRdb re-called the RACE reads through MiXCR, storing one row per CDR3 protein. The repertoire holds more than 250,000 distinct CDR3 sequences, with just under 8% as singletons. V was pared by 4 bases and J by 4 bases, with 17 bases between. This CDR3 has 15 amino acids. Germline-derived CDR1 and CDR2 are SGHKS and YYEKEE (reference sequence). Documented time point: pre-sensitization, week 0. Treatment of the sample: therapeutic diphenylcyclopropenone sensitization with weekly scalp DPC. The V gene is TRBV5-5, the J gene TRBJ1-2; possibly TRBD1 for D (5 bases). This receptor was identified in a young man with alopecia areata. Some clones in this sample may be carry-over from other donors' samples. The starting material was whole blood, obtained in connection with sensitization to the hapten diphenylcyclopropenone (DPC). The CDR3 sequence is CASSLPSPGLYGYTF. The CDR3 DNA reads as TGTGCCAGCAGCCTCCCTTCCCCGGGACTCTATGGCTACACCTTC.